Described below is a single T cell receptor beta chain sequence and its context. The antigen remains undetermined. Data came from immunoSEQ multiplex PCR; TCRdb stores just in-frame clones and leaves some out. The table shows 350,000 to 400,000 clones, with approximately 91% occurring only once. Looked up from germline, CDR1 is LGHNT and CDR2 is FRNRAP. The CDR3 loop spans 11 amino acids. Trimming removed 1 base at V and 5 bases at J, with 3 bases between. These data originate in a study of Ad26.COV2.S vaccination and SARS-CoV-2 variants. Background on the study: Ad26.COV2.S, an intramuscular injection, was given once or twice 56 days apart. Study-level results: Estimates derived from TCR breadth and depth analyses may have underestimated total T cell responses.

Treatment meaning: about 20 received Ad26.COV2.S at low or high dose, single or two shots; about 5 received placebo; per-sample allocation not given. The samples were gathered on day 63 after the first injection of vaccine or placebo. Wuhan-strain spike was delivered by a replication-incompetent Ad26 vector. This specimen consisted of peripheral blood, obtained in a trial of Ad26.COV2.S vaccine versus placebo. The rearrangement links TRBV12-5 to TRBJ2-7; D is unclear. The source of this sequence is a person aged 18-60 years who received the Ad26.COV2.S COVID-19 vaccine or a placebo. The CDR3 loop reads CASGLANEQYF. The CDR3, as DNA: TGTGCTAGTGGTTTGGCCAACGAGCAGTACTTC.